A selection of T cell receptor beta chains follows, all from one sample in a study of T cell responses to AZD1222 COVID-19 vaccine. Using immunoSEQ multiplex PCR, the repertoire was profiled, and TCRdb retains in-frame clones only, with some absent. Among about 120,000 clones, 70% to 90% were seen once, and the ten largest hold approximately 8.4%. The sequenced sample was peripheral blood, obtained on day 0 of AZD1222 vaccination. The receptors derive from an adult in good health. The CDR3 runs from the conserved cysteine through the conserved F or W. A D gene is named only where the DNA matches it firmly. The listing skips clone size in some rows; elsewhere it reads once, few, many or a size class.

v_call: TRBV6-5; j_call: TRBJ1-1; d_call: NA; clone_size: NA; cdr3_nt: TGTGCCAGCAGTTACGATCCTTCAATGAACACTGAAGCTTTCTTT; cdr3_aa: CASSYDPSMNTEAFF
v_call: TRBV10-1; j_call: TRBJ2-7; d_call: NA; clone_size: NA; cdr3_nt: TGCGCCAGCAGTGAGACGAATGACTACGAGCAGTACTTC; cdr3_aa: CASSETNDYEQYF
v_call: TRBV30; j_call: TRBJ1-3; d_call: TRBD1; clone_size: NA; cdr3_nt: TGTGCCTGGAGTGGAGGGGGCTTGGGAAACACCATATATTTT; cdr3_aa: CAWSGGGLGNTIYF
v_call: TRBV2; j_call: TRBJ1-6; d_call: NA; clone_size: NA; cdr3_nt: TGTGCCAGCAGAAGGAGCTCCTATAATTCACCCCTCCACTTT; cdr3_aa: CASRRSSYNSPLHF
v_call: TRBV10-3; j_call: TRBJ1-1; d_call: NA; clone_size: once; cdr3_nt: TGTGCCATCAGTGGTGCTGGCAGGAACACTGAAGCTTTCTTT; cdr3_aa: CAISGAGRNTEAFF
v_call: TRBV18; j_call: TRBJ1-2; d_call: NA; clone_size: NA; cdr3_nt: TGTGCCAGCTCACCTCAGGGGTTTGACTATGGCTACACCTTC; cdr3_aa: CASSPQGFDYGYTF
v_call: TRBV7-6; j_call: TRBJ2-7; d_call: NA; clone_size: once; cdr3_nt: TGTGCCAGCAGCTTAGACGGACGGAGCTCCTACGAGCAGTACTTC; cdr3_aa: CASSLDGRSSYEQYF
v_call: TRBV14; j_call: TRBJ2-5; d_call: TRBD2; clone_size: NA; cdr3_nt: TGTGCCAGCAGCGGACTAGCACAAGAGACCCAGTACTTC; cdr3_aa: CASSGLAQETQYF
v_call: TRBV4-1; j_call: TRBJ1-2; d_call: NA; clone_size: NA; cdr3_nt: TGCGCCAGCAGCAACCCTGGTGTACAGGGTGTCTATGGCTACACCTTC; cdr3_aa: CASSNPGVQGVYGYTF
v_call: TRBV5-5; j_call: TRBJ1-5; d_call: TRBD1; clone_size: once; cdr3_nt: TGTGCCAGCAGCTTGTTCCGGACAGGGGGCCTTAGGGGCAATCAGCCCCAGCATTTT; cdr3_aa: CASSLFRTGGLRGNQPQHF
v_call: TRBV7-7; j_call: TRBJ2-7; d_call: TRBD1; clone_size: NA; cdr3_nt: TGTGCTAGCAGCTTAGCGAGGGGACAGGGTTACGAGCAGTACTTC; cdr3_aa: CASSLARGQGYEQYF
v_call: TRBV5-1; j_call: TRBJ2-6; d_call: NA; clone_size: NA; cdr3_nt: TGCGCCAGCAGCTTGTTAAGTACCGGGGTTGCTGGGGCCAACGTCCTGACTTTC; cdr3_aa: CASSLLSTGVAGANVLTF
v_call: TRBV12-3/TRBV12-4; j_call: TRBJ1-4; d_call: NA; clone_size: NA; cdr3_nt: TGTGCCAGCAGTTTAGGTGGGCGGTCGAAACTGTTTTTT; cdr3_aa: CASSLGGRSKLFF
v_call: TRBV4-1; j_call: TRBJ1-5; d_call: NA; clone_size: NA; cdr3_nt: TGCGCCAGCAGCCAAGGACGGGGACGGGGGGTGGATCAGCCCCAGCATTTT; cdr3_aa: CASSQGRGRGVDQPQHF
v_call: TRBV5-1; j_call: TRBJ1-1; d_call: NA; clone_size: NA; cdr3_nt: TGCGCCAGCAGCTCTGGTACAGGGAACACTGAAGCTTTCTTT; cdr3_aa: CASSSGTGNTEAFF
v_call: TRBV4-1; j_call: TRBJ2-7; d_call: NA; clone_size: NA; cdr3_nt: TGCGCCAGCAGCCAAGATCGAGGGACGTTACCCTACGAGCAGTACTTC; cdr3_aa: CASSQDRGTLPYEQYF
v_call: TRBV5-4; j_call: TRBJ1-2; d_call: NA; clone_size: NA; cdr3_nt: TGTGCCAGCAGCTTGGTGGGGCAGGACTATGGCTACACCTTC; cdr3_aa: CASSLVGQDYGYTF
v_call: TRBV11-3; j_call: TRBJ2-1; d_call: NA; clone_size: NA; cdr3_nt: TGTGCCAGCAGCTTAGAAGGTCAGCGGCCCTACAATGAGCAGTTCTTC; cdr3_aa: CASSLEGQRPYNEQFF
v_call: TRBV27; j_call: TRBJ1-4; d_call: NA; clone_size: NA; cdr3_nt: TGTGCCAGCAGTTGGGGGGGGGCAAGTGAAAAACTGTTTTTT; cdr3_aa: CASSWGGASEKLFF
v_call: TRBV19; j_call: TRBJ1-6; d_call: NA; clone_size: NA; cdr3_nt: TGTGCCAGTAGTAGCTCGGGGGGCCCCAATTCACCCCTCCACTTT; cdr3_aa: CASSSSGGPNSPLHF
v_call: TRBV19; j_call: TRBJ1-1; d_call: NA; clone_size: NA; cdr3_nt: TGTGCCAGCCAATGGGGAGGAACCAACACTGAAGCTTTCTTT; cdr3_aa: CASQWGGTNTEAFF
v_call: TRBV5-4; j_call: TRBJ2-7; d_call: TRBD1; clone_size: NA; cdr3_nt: TGTGCCAGCAGCCCTACAGGGGGCTTCTCCTACGAGCAGTACTTC; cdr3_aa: CASSPTGGFSYEQYF
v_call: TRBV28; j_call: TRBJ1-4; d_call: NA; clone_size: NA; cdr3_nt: TGTGCCAGCAGCATCACAGGCTTTGGGTGGGAAAAACTGTTTTTT; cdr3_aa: CASSITGFGWEKLFF
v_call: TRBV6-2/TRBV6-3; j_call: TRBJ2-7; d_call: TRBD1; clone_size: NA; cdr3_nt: TGTGCCAGCAGTTATGGGCAGGGGGCCTTCCACGAGCAGTACTTC; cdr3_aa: CASSYGQGAFHEQYF
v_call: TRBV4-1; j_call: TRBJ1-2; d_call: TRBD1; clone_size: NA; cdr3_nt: TGCGCCAGCAGCCGCCTCGGACAGGGGGGCTATGGCTACACCTTC; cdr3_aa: CASSRLGQGGYGYTF
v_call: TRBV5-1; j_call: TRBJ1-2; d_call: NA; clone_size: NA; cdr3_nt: TGCGCCAGCAGCTTGAATGGCTACACCTTC; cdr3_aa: CASSLNGYTF
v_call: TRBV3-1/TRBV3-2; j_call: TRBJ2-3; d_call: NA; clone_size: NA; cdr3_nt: TGTGCCAGCAGCCAAGATCCCCTAGGTGTGGGCACAGATACGCAGTATTTT; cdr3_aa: CASSQDPLGVGTDTQYF
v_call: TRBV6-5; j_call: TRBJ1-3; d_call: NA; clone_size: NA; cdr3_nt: TGTGCCAGCAGTTACGACCGTTACTCTGGAAACACCATATATTTT; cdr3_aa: CASSYDRYSGNTIYF
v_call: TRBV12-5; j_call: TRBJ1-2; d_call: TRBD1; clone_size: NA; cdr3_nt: TGTGCTAGTGGTTTGGTACTAGGACAGGGGACGGCTAACTATGGCTACACCTTC; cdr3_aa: CASGLVLGQGTANYGYTF
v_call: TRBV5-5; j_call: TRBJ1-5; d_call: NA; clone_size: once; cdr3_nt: TGTGCCAGCAGCATGGGGCCCGGGAAGCCCCAGCATTTT; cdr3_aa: CASSMGPGKPQHF
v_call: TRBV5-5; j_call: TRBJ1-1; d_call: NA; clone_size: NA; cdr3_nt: TGTGCCAGCAGCTTGGCTTCCACGATCGTCGAAGCTTTCTTT; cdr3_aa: CASSLASTIVEAFF
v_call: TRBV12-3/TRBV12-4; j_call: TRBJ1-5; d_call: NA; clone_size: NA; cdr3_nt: TGTGCCAGCAGCCTGCGGGGGCCTCAGCCCCAGCATTTT; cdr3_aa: CASSLRGPQPQHF
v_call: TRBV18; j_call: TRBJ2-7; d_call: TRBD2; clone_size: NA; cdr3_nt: TGTGCCAGCTCACCGGGGACTAGCGGGAGTACGGGCTACGAGCAGTACTTC; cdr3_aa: CASSPGTSGSTGYEQYF
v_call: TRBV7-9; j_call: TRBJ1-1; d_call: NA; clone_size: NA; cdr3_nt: TGTGCCAGCAGCTTAGAGGTGAACACTGAAGCTTTCTTT; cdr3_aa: CASSLEVNTEAFF
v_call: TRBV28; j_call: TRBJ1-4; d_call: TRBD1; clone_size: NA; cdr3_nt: TGTGCCAGCAGTTTAAGGGCAGGGGGCCCTAATGAAAAACTGTTTTTT; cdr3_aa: CASSLRAGGPNEKLFF
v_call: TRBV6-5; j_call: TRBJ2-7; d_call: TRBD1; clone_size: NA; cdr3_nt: TGTGCCAGCAGGGAGTCGGGACAGAGAACCTACGAGCAGTACTTC; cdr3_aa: CASRESGQRTYEQYF
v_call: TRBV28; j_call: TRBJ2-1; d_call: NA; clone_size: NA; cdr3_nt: TGTGCCAGCACCATGGGAACGGGGACTGTGGAGCAGTTCTTC; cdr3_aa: CASTMGTGTVEQFF
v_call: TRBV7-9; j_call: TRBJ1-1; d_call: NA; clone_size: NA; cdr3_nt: TGTGCCAGCAGCTTAAGTAAGGGGGTCAAGGTGGAGACTGAAGCTTTCTTT; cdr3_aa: CASSLSKGVKVETEAFF
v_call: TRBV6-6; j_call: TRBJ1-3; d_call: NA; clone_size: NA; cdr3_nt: TGTGCCAGCACCCTAAGAACCGACGCCTCTGGAAACACCATATATTTT; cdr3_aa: CASTLRTDASGNTIYF
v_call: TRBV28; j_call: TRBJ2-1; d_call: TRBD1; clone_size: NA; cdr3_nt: TGTGCCAGCAGTTTTCGGGACAGGGGGCATTACAATGAGCAGTTCTTC; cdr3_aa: CASSFRDRGHYNEQFF
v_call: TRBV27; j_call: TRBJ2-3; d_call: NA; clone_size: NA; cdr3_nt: TGTGCCAGCAGTTCCCCAGGTCGGGTCACAGATACGCAGTATTTT; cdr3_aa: CASSSPGRVTDTQYF
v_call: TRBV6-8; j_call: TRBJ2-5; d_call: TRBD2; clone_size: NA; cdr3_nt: TGTGCCAGCAGTTACTCGGGGCTAGCGGGATCTGGAGAGACCCAGTACTTC; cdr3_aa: CASSYSGLAGSGETQYF
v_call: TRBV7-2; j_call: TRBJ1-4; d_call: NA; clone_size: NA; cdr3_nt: TGTGCCAGCAGCTTAGTCGGGGGGCCTAATGAAAAACTGTTTTTT; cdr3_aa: CASSLVGGPNEKLFF
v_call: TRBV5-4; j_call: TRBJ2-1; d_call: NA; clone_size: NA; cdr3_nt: TGTGCCAGCAGCGTACACAGGGTCAATGAGCAGTTCTTC; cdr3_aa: CASSVHRVNEQFF
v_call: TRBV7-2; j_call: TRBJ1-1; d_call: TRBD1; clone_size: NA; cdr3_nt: TGTGCCAGCAGCTTAGCCCCCGGACAGGGGGCAGCTGCTTTCTTT; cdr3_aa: CASSLAPGQGAAAFF
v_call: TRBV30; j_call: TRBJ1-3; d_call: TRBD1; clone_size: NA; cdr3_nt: TGTGCCTGGAGTCTGACAGGGGGGTGGGGAAACACCATATATTTT; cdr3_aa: CAWSLTGGWGNTIYF
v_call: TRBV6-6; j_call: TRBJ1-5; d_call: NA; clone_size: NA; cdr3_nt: TGTGCCAGCAGTTACTCGGGACGCGAGGGATTGCCCCAGCATTTT; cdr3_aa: CASSYSGREGLPQHF
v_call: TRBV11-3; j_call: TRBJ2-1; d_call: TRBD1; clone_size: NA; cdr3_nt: TGTGCCAGCAGCTCGGGGACAGGCGGGGAGCAGTTCTTC; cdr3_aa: CASSSGTGGEQFF
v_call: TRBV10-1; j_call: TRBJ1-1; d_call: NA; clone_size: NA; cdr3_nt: TGCGCCAGCAGTGACAAGGGCACTGAAGCTTTCTTT; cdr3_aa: CASSDKGTEAFF
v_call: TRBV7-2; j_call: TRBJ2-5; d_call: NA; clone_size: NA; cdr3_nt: TGTGCCAGCAGCTTAGGAGACAGAAAAGAGACCCAGTACTTC; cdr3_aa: CASSLGDRKETQYF
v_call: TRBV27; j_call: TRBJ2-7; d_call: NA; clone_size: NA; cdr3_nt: TGTGCCAGCAGTTCCACAGGGTTCGAGCAGTACTTC; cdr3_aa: CASSSTGFEQYF
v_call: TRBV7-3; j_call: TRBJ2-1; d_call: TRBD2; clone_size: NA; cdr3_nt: TGTGCCAGCAGGGAGGGACTAGCGGGAGTAAATGAGCAGTTCTTC; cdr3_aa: CASREGLAGVNEQFF
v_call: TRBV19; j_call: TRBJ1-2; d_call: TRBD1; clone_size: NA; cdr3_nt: TGTGCCAGTAGTCCTAGGACTCAGGGGGACTATGGCTACACCTTC; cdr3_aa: CASSPRTQGDYGYTF